This T cell receptor beta chain originates from a study of T cells after yellow fever vaccination. TCRdb passed the 5' RACE reads through MiXCR, listing each CDR3 protein once. Seen here are roughly 500,000 distinct CDR3 sequences, 15% to 20% observed once, and the top ten hold roughly an eighth. Germline CDR1 is SQVTM and CDR2 is ANQGSEA. The CDR3 length is 11 residues. V lost 4 bases and J lost 5, with 8 bases in between. Material: PBMCs, obtained 15 days after the yellow fever booster vaccination. The chain recombines TRBV29-1 with TRBJ2-5, with D unresolved. The receptor was isolated from a man aged 30 to 39 who received the YFV17D yellow fever vaccine. CDR3: CSVVRAETQYF. The CDR3 bases are TGCAGCGTTGTTAGGGCTGAGACCCAGTACTTC.